This T cell receptor (beta chain) was identified during a study of cytomegalovirus exposure and HLA in healthy donors. Study conclusions and caveats: Reports showed the classifier diagnosing cytomegalovirus status with high specificity and sensitivity. CMV antigen specificity of three CMV-associated chains was confirmed in vitro.

This CDR3 comprises 17 residues. The germline V and J ends were trimmed by 0 bases and 1 base, with 16 bases remaining between them. The germline CDR1 and CDR2 sequences are LNHNV and YYDKDF (reference sequence). As to this clone: Its antigen remains unknown.

PCR amplification relied on 60 Vbeta primers (plus 13 Jbeta primers). In the authors' methods: Later work found approximately 87 million unique TCR beta chains, with about 10 million shared. Profiling relied on immunoSEQ multiplex PCR, and the TCRdb table lists in-frame clones only, not all of them. V, J and clone size reflect that table, while D and trimming were determined from the DNA. This table holds about 94,000 clones, roughly 80% found once. The origin of this receptor is a human donor in good health. This chain joins TRBV15 and TRBJ2-7; a weak D match, TRBD2 (5 bases). Sequencing was carried out using PBMCs. This CDR3 is CATSRDLAGLESYEQYF. The DNA for the CDR3 is TGTGCCACCAGCAGAGATCTCGCCGGACTGGAGTCCTACGAGCAGTACTTC.